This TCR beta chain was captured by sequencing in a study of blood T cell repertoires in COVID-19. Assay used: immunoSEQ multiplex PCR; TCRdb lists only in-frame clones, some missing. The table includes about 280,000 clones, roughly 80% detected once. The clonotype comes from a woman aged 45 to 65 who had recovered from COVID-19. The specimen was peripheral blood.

CDR3 in amino acids: CASSLKLSAGGKNEQFF. CDR3 coding DNA: TGTGCCAGCAGCTTAAAGCTCTCGGCGGGAGGGAAGAATGAGCAGTTCTTC. The V call is TRBV11-3, the J call TRBJ2-1, with 9 bases fitting TRBD2. In germline, CDR1 is SGHNT, CDR2 YENEEA. The CDR3 is 17 amino acids. After removal of 2 bases from V and 7 bases from J, the junction contained 12 bases not matched to a gene.